This paragraph reports one TCR beta chain. Data came from immunoSEQ multiplex PCR; TCRdb stores just in-frame clones and leaves some out. The table lists a few hundred thousand clones, around 90% of them singletons, with roughly 10% in the top ten. The sample is drawn from a study of blood T cell repertoires in COVID-19. Study overall: Acute-phase and convalescent COVID-19 samples originated in the United States, Italy and Spain.

This CDR3 region has 17 residues. The V gene's germline CDR1 is MGHDK and CDR2 SYGVNS. After removal of 4 bases from V and 7 bases from J, the junction contained 15 bases not matched to a gene. Input material: peripheral blood. This chain joins TRBV25-1 and TRBJ2-5, with 10 bases matching TRBD2. The source of this sequence is a woman aged 70-85 years with COVID-19, enrolled during active disease. The CDR3 region is CASSGHLAGDRVGTQYF. The CDR3 bases are TGTGCCAGCAGTGGGCATCTAGCGGGAGACCGCGTGGGGACCCAGTACTTC.